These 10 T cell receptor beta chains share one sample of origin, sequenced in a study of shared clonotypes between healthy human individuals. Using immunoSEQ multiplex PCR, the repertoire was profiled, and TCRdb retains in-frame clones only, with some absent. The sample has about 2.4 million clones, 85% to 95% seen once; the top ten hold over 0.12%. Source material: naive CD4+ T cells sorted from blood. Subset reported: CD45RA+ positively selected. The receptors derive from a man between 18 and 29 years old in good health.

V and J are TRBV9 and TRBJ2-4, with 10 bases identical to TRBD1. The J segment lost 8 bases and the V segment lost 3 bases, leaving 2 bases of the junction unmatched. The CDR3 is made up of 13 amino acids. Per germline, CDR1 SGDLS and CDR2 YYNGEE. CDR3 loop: CASSGDRGDIQYF. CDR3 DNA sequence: TGTGCCAGCAGCGGGGACAGGGGAGACATTCAGTACTTC.

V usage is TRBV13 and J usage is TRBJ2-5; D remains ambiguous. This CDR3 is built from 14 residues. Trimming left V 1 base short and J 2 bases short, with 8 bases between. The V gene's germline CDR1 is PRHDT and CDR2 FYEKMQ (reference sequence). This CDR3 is CASSLAGPQETQYF. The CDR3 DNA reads TGTGCCAGCAGCTTAGCCGGACCACAAGAGACCCAGTACTTC.

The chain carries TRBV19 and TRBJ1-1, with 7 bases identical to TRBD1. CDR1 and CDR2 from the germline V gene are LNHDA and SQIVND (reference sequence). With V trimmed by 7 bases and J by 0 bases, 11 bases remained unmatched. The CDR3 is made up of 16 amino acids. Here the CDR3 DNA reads TGTGCCAGTAAGTCTGGGACAGAGCTTATGAACACTGAAGCTTTCTTT. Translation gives CASKSGTELMNTEAFF.

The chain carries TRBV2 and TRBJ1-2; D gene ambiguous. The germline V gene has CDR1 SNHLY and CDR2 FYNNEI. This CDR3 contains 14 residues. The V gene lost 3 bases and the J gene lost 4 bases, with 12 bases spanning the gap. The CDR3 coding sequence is TGTGCCAGCAGTGATATCGGAGGAGGCTATGGCTACACCTTC. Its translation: CASSDIGGGYGYTF.

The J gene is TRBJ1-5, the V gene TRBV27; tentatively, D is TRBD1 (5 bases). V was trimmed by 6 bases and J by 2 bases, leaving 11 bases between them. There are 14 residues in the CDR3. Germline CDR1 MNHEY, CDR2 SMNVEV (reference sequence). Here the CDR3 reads CASSKGDGNQPQHF. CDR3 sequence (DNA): TGTGCCAGCAGCAAAGGGGACGGCAATCAGCCCCAGCATTTT.

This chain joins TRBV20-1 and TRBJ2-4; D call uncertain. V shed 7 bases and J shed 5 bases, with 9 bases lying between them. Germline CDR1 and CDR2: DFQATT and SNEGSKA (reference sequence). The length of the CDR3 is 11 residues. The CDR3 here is CSVRKENIQYF. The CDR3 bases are TGCAGTGTCCGAAAGGAAAACATTCAGTACTTC.

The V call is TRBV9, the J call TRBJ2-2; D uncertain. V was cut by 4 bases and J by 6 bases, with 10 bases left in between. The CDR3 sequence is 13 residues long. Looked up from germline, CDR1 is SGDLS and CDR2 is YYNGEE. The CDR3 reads CASSPDPSGELFF. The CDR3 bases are TGTGCCAGCAGCCCAGACCCGTCCGGGGAGCTGTTTTTT.

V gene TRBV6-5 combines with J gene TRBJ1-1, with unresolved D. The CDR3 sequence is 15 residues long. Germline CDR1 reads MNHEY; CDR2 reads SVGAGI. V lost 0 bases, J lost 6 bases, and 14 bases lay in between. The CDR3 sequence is CASSYSLITGSEAFF. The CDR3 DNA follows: TGTGCCAGCAGTTACTCGCTTATCACGGGGTCTGAAGCTTTCTTT.

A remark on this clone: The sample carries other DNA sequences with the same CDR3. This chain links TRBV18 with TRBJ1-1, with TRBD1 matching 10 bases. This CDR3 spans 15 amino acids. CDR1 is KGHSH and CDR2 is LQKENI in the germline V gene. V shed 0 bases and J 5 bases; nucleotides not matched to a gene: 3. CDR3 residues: CASSPPGQGGTEAFF. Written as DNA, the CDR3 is TGTGCCAGCTCACCACCTGGACAGGGGGGAACTGAAGCTTTCTTT.

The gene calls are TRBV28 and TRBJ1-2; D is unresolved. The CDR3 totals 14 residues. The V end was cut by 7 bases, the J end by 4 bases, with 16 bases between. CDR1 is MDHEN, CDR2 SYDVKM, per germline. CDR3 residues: CASTLPRSGYGYTF. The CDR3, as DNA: TGTGCCAGCACCCTCCCCCGGTCCGGCTATGGCTACACCTTC.